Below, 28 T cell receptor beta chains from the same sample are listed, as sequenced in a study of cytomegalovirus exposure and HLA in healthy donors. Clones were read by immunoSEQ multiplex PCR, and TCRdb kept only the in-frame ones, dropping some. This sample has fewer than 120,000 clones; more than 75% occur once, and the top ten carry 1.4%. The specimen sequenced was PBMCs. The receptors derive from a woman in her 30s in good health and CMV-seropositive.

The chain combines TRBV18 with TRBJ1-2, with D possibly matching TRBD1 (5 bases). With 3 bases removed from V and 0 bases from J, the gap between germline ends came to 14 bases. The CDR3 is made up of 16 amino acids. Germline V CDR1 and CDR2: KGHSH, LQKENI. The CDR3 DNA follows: TGTGCCAGCTCACCGAATCCAGGGCTCACTAACTATGGCTACACCTTC. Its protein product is CASSPNPGLTNYGYTF. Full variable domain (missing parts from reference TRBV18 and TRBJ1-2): NAGVMQNPRHLVRRRGQEARLRCSPMKGHSHVYWYRQLPEEGLKFMVYLQKENIIDESGMPKERFSAEFPKEGPSILRIQQVVRGDSAAYFCASSPNPGLTNYGYTFGSGTRLTVV.

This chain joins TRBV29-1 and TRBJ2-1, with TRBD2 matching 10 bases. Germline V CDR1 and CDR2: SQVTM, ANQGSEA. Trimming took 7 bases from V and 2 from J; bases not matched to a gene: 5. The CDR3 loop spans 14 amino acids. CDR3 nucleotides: TGCAGCGCCACGCTAGCGGGAGCCTACAATGAGCAGTTCTTC. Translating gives CSATLAGAYNEQFF.

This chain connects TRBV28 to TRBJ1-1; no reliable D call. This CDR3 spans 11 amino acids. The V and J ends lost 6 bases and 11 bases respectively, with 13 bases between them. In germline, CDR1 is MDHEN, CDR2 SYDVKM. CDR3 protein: CASSLAGSAFF. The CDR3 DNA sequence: TGTGCCAGCAGCCTGGCTGGTAGCGCTTTCTTT.

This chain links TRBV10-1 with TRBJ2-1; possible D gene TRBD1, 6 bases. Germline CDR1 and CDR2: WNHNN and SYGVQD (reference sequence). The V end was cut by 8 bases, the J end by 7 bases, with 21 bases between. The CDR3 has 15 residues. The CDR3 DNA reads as TGCGCCAGCGGCCCAGCAGGGGTAGGCAAGAATGAGCAGTTCTTC. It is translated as CASGPAGVGKNEQFF.

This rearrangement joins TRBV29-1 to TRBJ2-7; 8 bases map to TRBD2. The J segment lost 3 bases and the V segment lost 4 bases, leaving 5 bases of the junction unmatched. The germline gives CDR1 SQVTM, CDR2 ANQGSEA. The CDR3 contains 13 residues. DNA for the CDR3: TGCAGCGTTGCCTCCAGCGGGAGCTACGAGCAGTACTTC. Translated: CSVASSGSYEQYF.

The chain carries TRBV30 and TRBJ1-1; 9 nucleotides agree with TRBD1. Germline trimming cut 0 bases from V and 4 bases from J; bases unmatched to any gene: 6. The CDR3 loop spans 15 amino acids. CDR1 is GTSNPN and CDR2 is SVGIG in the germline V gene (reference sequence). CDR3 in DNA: TGTGCCTGGAGTGTACAGGGGGCGCCTAGCACTGAAGCTTTCTTT. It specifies CAWSVQGAPSTEAFF.

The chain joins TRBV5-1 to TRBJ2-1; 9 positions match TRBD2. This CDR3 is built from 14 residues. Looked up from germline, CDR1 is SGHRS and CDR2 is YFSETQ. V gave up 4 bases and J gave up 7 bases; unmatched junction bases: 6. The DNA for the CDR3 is TGCGCCAGCAGCCGCGGGGGGGCCGGTAATGAGCAGTTCTTC. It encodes CASSRGGAGNEQFF.

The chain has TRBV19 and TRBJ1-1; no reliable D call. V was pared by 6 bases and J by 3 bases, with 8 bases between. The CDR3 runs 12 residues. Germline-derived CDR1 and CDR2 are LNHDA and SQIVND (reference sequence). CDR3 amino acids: CASRGGYTEAFF. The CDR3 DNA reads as TGTGCCAGTAGGGGAGGGTACACTGAAGCTTTCTTT.

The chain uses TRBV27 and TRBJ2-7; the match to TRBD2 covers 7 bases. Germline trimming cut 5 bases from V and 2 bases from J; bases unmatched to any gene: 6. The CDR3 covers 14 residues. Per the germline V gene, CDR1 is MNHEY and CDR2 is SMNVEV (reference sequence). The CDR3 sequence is CASSPTGGPYEQYF. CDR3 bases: TGTGCCAGCAGTCCGACGGGAGGACCCTACGAGCAGTACTTC.

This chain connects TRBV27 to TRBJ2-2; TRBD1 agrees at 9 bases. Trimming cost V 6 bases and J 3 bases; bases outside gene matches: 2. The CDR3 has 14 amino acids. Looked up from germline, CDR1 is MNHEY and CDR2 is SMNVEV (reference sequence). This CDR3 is CASRQGAYTGELFF. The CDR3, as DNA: TGTGCCAGCAGACAGGGGGCTTACACCGGGGAGCTGTTTTTT.

The CDR3 nucleotides are TGTGCCAGCAGGAGGGAGGGCCCAACCGGGGAGCTGTTTTTT. This translates into CASRREGPTGELFF. The genes are TRBV2 and TRBJ2-2; 7 positions agree with TRBD2. The junction had 6 bases not matched to a gene; V was cut back by 6 bases and J by 5 bases. This CDR3 has 14 residues. Germline CDR1 reads SNHLY; CDR2 reads FYNNEI.

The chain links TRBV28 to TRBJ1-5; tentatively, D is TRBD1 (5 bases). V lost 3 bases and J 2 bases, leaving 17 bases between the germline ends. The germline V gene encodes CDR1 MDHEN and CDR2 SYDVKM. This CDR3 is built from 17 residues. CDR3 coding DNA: TGTGCCAGCAGTTTGTGGGGGGACCCCGTTGGCAATCAGCCCCAGCATTTT. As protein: CASSLWGDPVGNQPQHF.

CDR3 residues: CASSLAITEWETQYF. In DNA form, the CDR3 reads TGTGCCAGCAGCTTAGCCATTACAGAGTGGGAGACCCAGTACTTC. This sequence joins TRBV7-2 and TRBJ2-5; D is uncertain. The V end lost 0 bases, the J end lost 5 bases, and 13 bases lay between the germline ends. CDR3 length equals 15 residues. Germline-derived CDR1 and CDR2 are SGHTA and FQGNSA.

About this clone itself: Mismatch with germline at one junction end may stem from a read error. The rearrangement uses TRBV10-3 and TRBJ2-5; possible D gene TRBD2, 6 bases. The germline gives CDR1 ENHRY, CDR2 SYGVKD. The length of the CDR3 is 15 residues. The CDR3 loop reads CATSARTTHQETQYF. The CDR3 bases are TGTGCCACCAGTGCTAGGACTACCCACCAAGAGACCCAGTACTTC.

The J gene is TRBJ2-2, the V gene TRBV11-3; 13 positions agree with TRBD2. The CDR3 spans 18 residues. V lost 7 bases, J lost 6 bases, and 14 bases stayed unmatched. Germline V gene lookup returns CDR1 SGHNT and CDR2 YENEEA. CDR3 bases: TGTGCCAGCACCTCCCGGGGCACTAGCGGGGGGGGCGCCGGGGAGCTGTTTTTT. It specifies CASTSRGTSGGGAGELFF.

CDR3 residues: CASRGLAVQETQYF. The DNA for the CDR3 is TGTGCCAGCAGAGGACTAGCGGTCCAAGAGACCCAGTACTTC. The chain recombines TRBV6-6 with TRBJ2-5; 10 bases line up with TRBD2. The germline gives CDR1 MNHNY, CDR2 SVGAGI (reference sequence). With 6 bases clipped from V and 1 base from J, the junction kept 2 bases outside the gene matches. The CDR3 runs 14 residues.

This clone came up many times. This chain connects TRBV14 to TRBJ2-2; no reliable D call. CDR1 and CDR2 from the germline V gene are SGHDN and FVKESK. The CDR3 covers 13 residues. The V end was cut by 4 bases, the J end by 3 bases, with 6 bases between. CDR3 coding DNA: TGTGCCAGCAGCCCCCGGTACACCGGGGAGCTGTTTTTT. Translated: CASSPRYTGELFF.

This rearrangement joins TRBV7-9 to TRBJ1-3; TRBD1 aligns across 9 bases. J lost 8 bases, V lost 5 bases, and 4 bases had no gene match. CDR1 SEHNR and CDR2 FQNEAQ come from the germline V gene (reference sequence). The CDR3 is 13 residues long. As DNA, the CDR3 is TGTGCCAGCAGCCAACAGGGGGCAGACACCATATATTTT. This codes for CASSQQGADTIYF.

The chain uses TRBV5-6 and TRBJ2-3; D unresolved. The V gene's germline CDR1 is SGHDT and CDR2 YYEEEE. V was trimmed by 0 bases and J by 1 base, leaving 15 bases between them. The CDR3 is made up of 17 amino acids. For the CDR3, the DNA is TGTGCCAGCAGCTTGGGGGCCGTAGGTCTCGGCACAGATACGCAGTATTTT. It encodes CASSLGAVGLGTDTQYF.

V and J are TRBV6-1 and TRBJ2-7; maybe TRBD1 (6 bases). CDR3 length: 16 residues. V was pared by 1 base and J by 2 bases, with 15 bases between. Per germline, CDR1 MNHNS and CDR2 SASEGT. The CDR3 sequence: CASSEEDSPHAYEQYF. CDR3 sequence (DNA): TGTGCCAGCAGTGAAGAGGACAGCCCTCACGCCTACGAGCAGTACTTC.

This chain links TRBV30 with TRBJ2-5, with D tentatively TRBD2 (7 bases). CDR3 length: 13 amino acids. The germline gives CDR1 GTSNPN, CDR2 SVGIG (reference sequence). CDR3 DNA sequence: TGTGCGGAGGGGGGGCTGAGACAAGAGACCCAGTACTTC. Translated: CAEGGLRQETQYF.

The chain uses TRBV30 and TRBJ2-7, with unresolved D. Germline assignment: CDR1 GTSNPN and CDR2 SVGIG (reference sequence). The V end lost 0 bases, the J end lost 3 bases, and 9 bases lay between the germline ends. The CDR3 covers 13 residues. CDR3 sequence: CAWSVRRDYEQYF. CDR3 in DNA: TGTGCCTGGAGTGTACGGAGAGACTACGAGCAGTACTTC.

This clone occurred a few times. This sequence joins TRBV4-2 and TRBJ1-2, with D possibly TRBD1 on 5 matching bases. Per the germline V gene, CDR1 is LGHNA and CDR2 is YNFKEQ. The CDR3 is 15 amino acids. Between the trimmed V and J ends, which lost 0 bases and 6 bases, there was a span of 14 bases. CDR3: CASSQEHRLSNGYTF. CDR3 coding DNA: TGTGCCAGCAGCCAAGAGCACAGGTTAAGCAATGGCTACACCTTC.

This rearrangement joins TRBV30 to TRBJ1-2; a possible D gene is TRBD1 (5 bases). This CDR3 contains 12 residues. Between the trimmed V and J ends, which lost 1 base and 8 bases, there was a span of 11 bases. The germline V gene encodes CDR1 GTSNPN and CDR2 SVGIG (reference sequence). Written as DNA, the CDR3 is TGTGCCTGGAGTGGTAAGCAGGGAGGCTACACCTTC. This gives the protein CAWSGKQGGYTF.

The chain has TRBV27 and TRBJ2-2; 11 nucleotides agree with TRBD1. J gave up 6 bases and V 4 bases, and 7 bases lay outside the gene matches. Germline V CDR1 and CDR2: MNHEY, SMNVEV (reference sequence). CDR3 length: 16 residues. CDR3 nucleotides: TGTGCCAGCAGTTCTGGCACGGGACAGGGGGCCGGGGAGCTGTTTTTT. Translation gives CASSSGTGQGAGELFF.

The DNA for the CDR3 is TGTGCCAGTCCGAAACCTCAGGGGGGCAATGAGCAGTTCTTC. It encodes CASPKPQGGNEQFF. The J gene is TRBJ2-1, the V gene TRBV7-9; D might be TRBD1 (7 bases). The length of the CDR3 is 14 residues. Trimming cost V 9 bases and J 6 bases, with 18 bases left between them. The germline V gene has CDR1 SEHNR and CDR2 FQNEAQ (reference sequence).

This chain's CDR3 is CASSFLGQSNTGELFF. The CDR3 coding sequence is TGTGCCAGCAGCTTTTTAGGACAGTCGAACACCGGGGAGCTGTTTTTT. The chain couples TRBV5-6 to TRBJ2-2; tentative D call: TRBD1 (6 bases). This CDR3 spans 16 amino acids. V was trimmed by 2 bases and J by 0 bases, leaving 11 bases between them. Germline CDR1 and CDR2: SGHDT and YYEEEE.

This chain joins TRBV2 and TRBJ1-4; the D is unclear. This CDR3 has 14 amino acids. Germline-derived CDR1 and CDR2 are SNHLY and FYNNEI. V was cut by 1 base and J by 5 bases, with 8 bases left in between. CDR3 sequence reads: CASSEVRLNEKLFF. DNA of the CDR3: TGTGCCAGCAGTGAAGTCAGACTGAATGAAAAACTGTTTTTT.